The clone carrying this T cell receptor beta chain was recorded many times. Its antigen is unidentified. Template material for amplifying TCR beta CDR3 regions consisted of RNA transcripts. During a first-round RT-PCR of the TCR CDR3, the HTBI primer set was used. TCRdb ran MiXCR on the multiplex PCR reads and lists one entry per CDR3 protein. Among about 400,000 distinct CDR3 sequences, 15% to 18% were seen once, and the ten largest hold about 30%. Before ophthalmopathy appeared, progressors gave blood at initial hyperthyroidism diagnosis. The V gene end was trimmed by 3 bases and the J gene end by 3 bases; junction bases not matched to a gene: 8. This CDR3 spans 16 amino acids. Germline assignment: CDR1 SGHAT and CDR2 FQNNGV. These data are taken from a study of T cells in Graves' hyperthyroidism and ophthalmopathy. Study findings and constraints: It was a median about 6 months before onset that the model predicted ophthalmopathy.

This rearrangement joins TRBV11-2 to TRBJ2-1; 7 bases map to TRBD1. The specimen was blood. This clonotype was sampled from a woman aged 18-29 years with Graves' hyperthyroidism that later progressed to Graves' ophthalmopathy. CDR3 in amino acids: CASSLRLGDSYNEQFF. DNA of the CDR3: TGTGCCAGCAGCTTGCGGTTGGGGGACAGCTACAATGAGCAGTTCTTC.